This is a list of T cell receptor beta chains from one sample in a study of cytomegalovirus exposure and HLA in healthy donors. Repertoires were generated with immunoSEQ multiplex PCR, while TCRdb's copy carries only in-frame clones and drops some. The repertoire consists of some 150,000 clones, with 77% occurring once and the leading ten covering 1.3% to 1.5%. Sequenced sample: PBMCs. Receptors originate from a woman between 40 and 55 years old in good health and CMV-seronegative. The CDR3 runs from the conserved cysteine through the conserved F or W. A D gene is named only where the DNA matches it firmly. Clone size is stated in some rows and not others, as once, few, many or a class when expanded.

J gene: TRBJ2-7; D gene: .; V gene: TRBV6-1; clone size: .; CDR3 protein: CASSGASAGSYEQYF; CDR3 DNA: TGTGCCAGCAGTGGGGCGAGTGCGGGTTCCTACGAGCAGTACTTC
J gene: TRBJ1-2; D gene: TRBD1; V gene: TRBV4-3; clone size: .; CDR3 protein: CASSHTDRAKVYGYTF; CDR3 DNA: TGCGCCAGCAGCCACACCGACAGGGCAAAGGTCTATGGCTACACCTTC
J gene: TRBJ2-6; D gene: TRBD2; V gene: TRBV2; clone size: .; CDR3 protein: CASSEVAGRLSGANVLTF; CDR3 DNA: TGTGCCAGCAGTGAAGTAGCGGGACGACTCTCTGGGGCCAACGTCCTGACTTTC
J gene: TRBJ2-1; D gene: TRBD2; V gene: TRBV2; clone size: .; CDR3 protein: CASSGPAGGSLKSDEQFF; CDR3 DNA: TGTGCCAGCAGTGGACCAGCGGGGGGGAGTTTAAAGTCGGATGAGCAGTTCTTC
J gene: TRBJ1-2; D gene: TRBD1; V gene: TRBV27; clone size: .; CDR3 protein: CASSFLTGAYGYTF; CDR3 DNA: TGTGCCAGCAGTTTCCTCACAGGGGCCTATGGCTACACCTTC
J gene: TRBJ1-2; D gene: .; V gene: TRBV6-1; clone size: .; CDR3 protein: CASGGGRVKGYTF; CDR3 DNA: TGTGCCAGCGGGGGGGGTCGGGTGAAGGGCTACACCTTC
J gene: TRBJ1-5; D gene: TRBD1; V gene: TRBV7-2; clone size: .; CDR3 protein: CASSLNGQGQTQPQHF; CDR3 DNA: TGTGCCAGCAGCTTAAACGGACAGGGTCAAACTCAGCCCCAGCATTTT
J gene: TRBJ1-2; D gene: TRBD1; V gene: TRBV5-1; clone size: .; CDR3 protein: CASSTGDLNYGYTF; CDR3 DNA: TGCGCCAGCAGCACAGGGGACCTGAACTATGGCTACACCTTC
J gene: TRBJ2-1; D gene: TRBD2; V gene: TRBV6-1; clone size: few; CDR3 protein: CASSEIVAGEWNEQFF; CDR3 DNA: TGTGCCAGCAGTGAAATAGTAGCGGGGGAATGGAATGAGCAGTTCTTC
J gene: TRBJ2-7; D gene: .; V gene: TRBV7-2; clone size: .; CDR3 protein: CASSLSVSSYEQYF; CDR3 DNA: TGTGCCAGCAGCTTATCAGTAAGCTCCTACGAGCAGTACTTC
J gene: TRBJ2-1; D gene: TRBD2; V gene: TRBV29-1; clone size: few; CDR3 protein: CSVDGTSGGRLYNEQFF; CDR3 DNA: TGCAGCGTCGATGGGACTAGCGGGGGCCGTCTCTACAATGAGCAGTTCTTC
J gene: TRBJ1-5; D gene: .; V gene: TRBV7-2; clone size: .; CDR3 protein: CASRRTVNSNQPQHF; CDR3 DNA: TGTGCCAGCAGACGGACAGTTAATAGCAATCAGCCCCAGCATTTT
J gene: TRBJ2-3; D gene: .; V gene: TRBV6-5; clone size: .; CDR3 protein: CASSFKLAVSTDTQYF; CDR3 DNA: TGTGCCAGCAGTTTTAAACTAGCCGTGAGCACAGATACGCAGTATTTT
J gene: TRBJ2-3; D gene: .; V gene: TRBV20-1; clone size: .; CDR3 protein: CSASAGSAQYF; CDR3 DNA: TGCAGTGCCAGCGCGGGCAGTGCGCAGTATTTT
J gene: TRBJ1-6; D gene: .; V gene: TRBV5-1; clone size: .; CDR3 protein: CASSLSGVSYNSPLHF; CDR3 DNA: TGCGCCAGCAGCTTGAGCGGAGTCTCCTATAATTCACCCCTCCACTTT
J gene: TRBJ2-3; D gene: .; V gene: TRBV5-4; clone size: .; CDR3 protein: CASSSPGTDTQYF; CDR3 DNA: TGTGCCAGCAGCTCCCCTGGCACAGATACGCAGTATTTT
J gene: TRBJ1-4; D gene: .; V gene: TRBV7-9; clone size: .; CDR3 protein: CASSYTASDSSLGKLFF; CDR3 DNA: TGTGCCAGCAGCTATACCGCCTCAGACTCCTCGTTGGGAAAACTGTTTTTT
J gene: TRBJ2-2; D gene: TRBD1; V gene: TRBV5-1; clone size: .; CDR3 protein: CASTRTGGGTGELFF; CDR3 DNA: TGCGCCAGCACCCGGACAGGGGGGGGCACCGGGGAGCTGTTTTTT
J gene: TRBJ2-7; D gene: .; V gene: TRBV7-9; clone size: .; CDR3 protein: CASSHTHEQYF; CDR3 DNA: TGTGCCAGCAGCCATACACACGAGCAGTACTTC
J gene: TRBJ2-2; D gene: .; V gene: TRBV10-3; clone size: .; CDR3 protein: CAISDVQGTGELFF; CDR3 DNA: TGTGCCATCAGTGATGTTCAGGGCACCGGGGAGCTGTTTTTT
J gene: TRBJ2-7; D gene: .; V gene: TRBV7-9; clone size: once; CDR3 protein: CASSSYGGSSTQQYF; CDR3 DNA: TGTGCCAGCAGCTCTTATGGGGGCAGCTCTACCCAGCAGTACTTC
J gene: TRBJ2-1; D gene: TRBD2; V gene: TRBV7-2; clone size: few; CDR3 protein: CASSLELERGQQFF; CDR3 DNA: TGTGCCAGCAGCTTAGAGCTGGAGCGGGGACAGCAGTTCTTC
J gene: TRBJ1-1; D gene: .; V gene: TRBV5-5; clone size: .; CDR3 protein: CASSLIVTGNTEAFF; CDR3 DNA: TGTGCCAGCAGCTTAATCGTTACAGGGAACACTGAAGCTTTCTTT
J gene: TRBJ2-2; D gene: .; V gene: TRBV29-1; clone size: .; CDR3 protein: CSVLGLLENTGELFF; CDR3 DNA: TGCAGCGTCCTCGGACTCCTAGAGAACACCGGGGAGCTGTTTTTT
J gene: TRBJ1-6; D gene: .; V gene: TRBV7-2; clone size: once; CDR3 protein: CASSLEGGSPLHF; CDR3 DNA: TGTGCCAGCAGCTTAGAAGGGGGTTCACCCCTCCACTTT
J gene: TRBJ1-2; D gene: TRBD1; V gene: TRBV29-1; clone size: .; CDR3 protein: CSVTGTGRTNYGYTF; CDR3 DNA: TGCAGCGTAACCGGGACAGGTCGAACTAACTATGGCTACACCTTC
J gene: TRBJ2-7; D gene: .; V gene: TRBV18; clone size: .; CDR3 protein: CASSPTLQGYEQYF; CDR3 DNA: TGTGCCAGCTCACCTACGTTACAGGGCTACGAGCAGTACTTC
J gene: TRBJ1-1; D gene: .; V gene: TRBV19; clone size: few; CDR3 protein: CASSPRQTMNTEAFF; CDR3 DNA: TGTGCCAGTAGTCCCAGACAGACAATGAACACTGAAGCTTTCTTT